The T cell receptor (beta chain) under discussion was sequenced for a study of technical replicates of blood from a few donors. Using immunoSEQ multiplex PCR, the repertoire was profiled, and TCRdb retains in-frame clones only, with some absent. In the table there are 14,000 or so clones, around four fifths of which are singletons. The specimen sequenced was PBMCs. This TCR came from a human donor in good health.

In nucleotides, the CDR3 is TGTGCCAGCAGCTTAGTTCATTGGGACAGGGGTGGAAAACGTTTTGGCTACACCTTC. Its protein is CASSLVHWDRGGKRFGYTF. This rearrangement joins TRBV7-7 to TRBJ1-2; 10 bases are shared with TRBD1. Trimming cost V 1 base and J 7 bases; bases outside gene matches: 18. This CDR3 has 19 amino acids. From germline, CDR1 is SSHAT and CDR2 FNYEAQ (reference sequence).